This TCR beta chain is from a study of T cells in Graves' hyperthyroidism and ophthalmopathy. Whole-study findings and limits: Most thyroid clonotypes expanded above 0.001 appeared in blood too.

This clonotype showed up many times. Its target is not known. Regions amplified from RNA transcripts were the TCR beta CDR3 regions. HTBI primers were employed in a first-round RT-PCR of the TCR CDR3. In TCRdb, the multiplex PCR reads were re-called with MiXCR into one record per CDR3 protein. In the table there are about 360,000 distinct CDR3 sequences, approximately 13% of which are singletons. The germline V and J ends were trimmed by 0 bases and 6 bases, with 9 bases remaining between them. This CDR3 region has 13 residues. CDR1 is SGHRS and CDR2 is YFSETQ in the germline V gene. A patient was excluded if there was uncontrolled infection, other autoimmune disease, pregnancy or lactation. For the diagnoses, clinical symptoms, serum thyroxine and TRAb, thyroid ultrasound and orbital computed tomography were used. PBMCs stemmed from 10 ml fresh peripheral blood.

This sequence joins TRBV5-1 and TRBJ1-2; D gene unclear. The receptor was isolated from a young woman with Graves' hyperthyroidism. The sequencing input was blood. In nucleotides, the CDR3 is TGCGCCAGCAGCTTGGATGGTAGGAATGGCTACACCTTC. As protein: CASSLDGRNGYTF.